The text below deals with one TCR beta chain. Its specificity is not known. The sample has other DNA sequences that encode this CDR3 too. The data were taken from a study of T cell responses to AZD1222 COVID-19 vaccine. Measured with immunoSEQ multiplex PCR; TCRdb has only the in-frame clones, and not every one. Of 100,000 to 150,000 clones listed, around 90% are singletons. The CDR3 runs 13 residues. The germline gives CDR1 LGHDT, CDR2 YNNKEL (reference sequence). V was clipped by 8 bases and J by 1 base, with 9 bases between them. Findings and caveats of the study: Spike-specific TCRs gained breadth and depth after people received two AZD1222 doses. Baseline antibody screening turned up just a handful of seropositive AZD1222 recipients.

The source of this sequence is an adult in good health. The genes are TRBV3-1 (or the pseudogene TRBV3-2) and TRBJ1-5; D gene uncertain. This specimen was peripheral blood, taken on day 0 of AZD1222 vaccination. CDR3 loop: CASSLASNQPQHF. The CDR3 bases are TGTGCCAGCTCCTTGGCCAGCAATCAGCCCCAGCATTTT.